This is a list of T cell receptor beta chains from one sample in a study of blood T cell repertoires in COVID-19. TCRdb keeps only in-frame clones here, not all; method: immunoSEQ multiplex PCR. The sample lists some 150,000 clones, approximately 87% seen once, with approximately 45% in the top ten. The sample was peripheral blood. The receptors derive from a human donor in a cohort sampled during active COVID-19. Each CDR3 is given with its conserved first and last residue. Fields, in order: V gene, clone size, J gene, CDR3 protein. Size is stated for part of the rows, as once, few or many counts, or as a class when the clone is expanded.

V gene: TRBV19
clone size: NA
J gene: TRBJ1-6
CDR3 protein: CASSMSYSSYNSPLHF

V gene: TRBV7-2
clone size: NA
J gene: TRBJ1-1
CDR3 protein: CASSFRRGRNTEAFF

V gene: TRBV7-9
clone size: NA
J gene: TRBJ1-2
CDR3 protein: CASSPGRGYGYTF

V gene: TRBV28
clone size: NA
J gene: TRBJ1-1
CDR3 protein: CASTGTGNPMNTEAFF

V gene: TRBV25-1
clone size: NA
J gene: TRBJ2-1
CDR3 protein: CASRAQGSGEQFF

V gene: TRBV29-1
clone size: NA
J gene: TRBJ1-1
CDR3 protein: CSVRGETEAFF

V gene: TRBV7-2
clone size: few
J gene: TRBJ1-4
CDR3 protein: CASSLVGQNEKLFF

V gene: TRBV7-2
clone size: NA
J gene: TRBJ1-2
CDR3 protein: CASSLSAGRDYGYTF

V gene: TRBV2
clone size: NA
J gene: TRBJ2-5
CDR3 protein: CASSDRIQETQYF

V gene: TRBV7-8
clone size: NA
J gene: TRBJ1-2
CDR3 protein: CASSHSRANYGYTF

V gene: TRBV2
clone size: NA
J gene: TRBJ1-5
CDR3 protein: CASSGQGGNQPQHF

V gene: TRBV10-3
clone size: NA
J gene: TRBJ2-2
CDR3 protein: CAISETGQGGTGELFF

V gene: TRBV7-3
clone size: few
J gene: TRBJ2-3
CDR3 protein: CASSSYNRGAGDTQYF

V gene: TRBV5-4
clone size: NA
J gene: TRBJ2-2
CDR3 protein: CASSLVGGRAGGGELFF

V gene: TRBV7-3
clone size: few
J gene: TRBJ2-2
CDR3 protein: CASSLNPGAGGELFF

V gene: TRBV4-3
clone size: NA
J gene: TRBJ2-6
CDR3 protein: CASSQLQGNGANVLTF

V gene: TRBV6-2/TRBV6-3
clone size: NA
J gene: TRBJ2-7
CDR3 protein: CASSRDFGTGFSYEQYF

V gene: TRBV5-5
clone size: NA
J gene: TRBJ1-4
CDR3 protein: CASSSGVRARGEKLFF

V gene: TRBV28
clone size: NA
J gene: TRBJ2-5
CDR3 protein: CASSWTGGPSQETQYF

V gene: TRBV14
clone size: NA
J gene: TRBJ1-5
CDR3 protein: CASSQHSNQPQHF

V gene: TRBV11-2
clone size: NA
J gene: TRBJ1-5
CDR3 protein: CASSQNPGTSNQPQHF

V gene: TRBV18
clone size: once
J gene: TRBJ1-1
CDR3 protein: CASSETGVNTEAFF

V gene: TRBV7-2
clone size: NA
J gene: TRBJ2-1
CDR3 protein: CATLAGGPYLNEQFF

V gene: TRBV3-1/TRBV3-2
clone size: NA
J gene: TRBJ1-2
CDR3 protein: CASSQDRGPYGYTF

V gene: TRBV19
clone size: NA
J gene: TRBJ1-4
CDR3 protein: CASSPWWPRGNEKLFF

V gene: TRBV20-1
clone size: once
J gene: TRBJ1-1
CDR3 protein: CSASDPTGNTEAFF

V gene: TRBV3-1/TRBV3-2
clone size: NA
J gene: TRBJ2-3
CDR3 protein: CASSSPGYTMDTQYF

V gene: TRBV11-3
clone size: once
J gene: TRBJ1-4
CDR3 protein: CASSLGRTASDEKLFF

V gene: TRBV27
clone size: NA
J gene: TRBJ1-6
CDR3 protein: CASSRDRASNSPLHF

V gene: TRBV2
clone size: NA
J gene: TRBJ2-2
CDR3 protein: CASSEDTNTGELFF

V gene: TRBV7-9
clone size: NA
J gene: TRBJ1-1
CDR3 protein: CASRLGGATEAFF

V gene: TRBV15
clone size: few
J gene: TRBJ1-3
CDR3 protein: CATSRGGSGDRNTIYF

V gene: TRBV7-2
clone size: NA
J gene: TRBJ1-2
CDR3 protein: CASSLGDLEGRVHGYTF

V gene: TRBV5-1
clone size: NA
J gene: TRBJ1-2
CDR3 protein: CASSLQGAIYGYTF

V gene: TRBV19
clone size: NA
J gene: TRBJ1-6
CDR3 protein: CASSNRDRNSPLHF

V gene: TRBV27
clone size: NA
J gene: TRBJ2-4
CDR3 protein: CASSLEGQGWNIQYF

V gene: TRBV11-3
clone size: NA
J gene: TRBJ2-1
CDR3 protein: CASSSRVYEQFF

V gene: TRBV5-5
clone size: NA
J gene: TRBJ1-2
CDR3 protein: CASSLEPATGHYGYTF

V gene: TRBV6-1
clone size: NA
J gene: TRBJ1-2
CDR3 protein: CASSEGTSIWGYTF

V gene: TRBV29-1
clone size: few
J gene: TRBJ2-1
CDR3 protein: CSVLGLGLYNEQFF

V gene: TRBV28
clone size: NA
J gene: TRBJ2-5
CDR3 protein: CASSPNLSRGQETQYF

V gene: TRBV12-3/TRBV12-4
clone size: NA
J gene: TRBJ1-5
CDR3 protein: CASTPRGRQPQHF

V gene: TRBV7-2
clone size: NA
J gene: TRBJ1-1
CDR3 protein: CASSFPSGMNTEAFF

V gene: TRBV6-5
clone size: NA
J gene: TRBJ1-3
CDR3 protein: CASRQGAGNTIYF

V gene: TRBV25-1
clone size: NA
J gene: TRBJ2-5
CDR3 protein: CASSQPGRGETQYF

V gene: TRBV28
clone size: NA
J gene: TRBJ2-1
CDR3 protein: CASSLAPRGNEQFF

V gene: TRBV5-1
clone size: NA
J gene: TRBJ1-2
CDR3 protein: CASSLGGDRANYGYTF

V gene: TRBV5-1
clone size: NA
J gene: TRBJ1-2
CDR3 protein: CASSLDRIYGYTF